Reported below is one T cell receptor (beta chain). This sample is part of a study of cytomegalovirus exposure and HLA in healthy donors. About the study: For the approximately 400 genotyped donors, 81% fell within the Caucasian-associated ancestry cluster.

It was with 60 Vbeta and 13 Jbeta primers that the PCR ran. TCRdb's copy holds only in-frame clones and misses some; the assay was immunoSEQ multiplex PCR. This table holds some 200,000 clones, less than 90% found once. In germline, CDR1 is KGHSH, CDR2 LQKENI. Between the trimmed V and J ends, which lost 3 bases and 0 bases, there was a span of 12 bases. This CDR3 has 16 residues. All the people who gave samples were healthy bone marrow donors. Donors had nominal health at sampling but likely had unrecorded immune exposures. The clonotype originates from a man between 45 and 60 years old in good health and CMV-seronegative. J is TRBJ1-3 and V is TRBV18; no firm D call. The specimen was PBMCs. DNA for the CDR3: TGTGCCAGCTCACCCTCCAGGTCTACCTCTGGAAACACCATATATTTT. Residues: CASSPSRSTSGNTIYF.